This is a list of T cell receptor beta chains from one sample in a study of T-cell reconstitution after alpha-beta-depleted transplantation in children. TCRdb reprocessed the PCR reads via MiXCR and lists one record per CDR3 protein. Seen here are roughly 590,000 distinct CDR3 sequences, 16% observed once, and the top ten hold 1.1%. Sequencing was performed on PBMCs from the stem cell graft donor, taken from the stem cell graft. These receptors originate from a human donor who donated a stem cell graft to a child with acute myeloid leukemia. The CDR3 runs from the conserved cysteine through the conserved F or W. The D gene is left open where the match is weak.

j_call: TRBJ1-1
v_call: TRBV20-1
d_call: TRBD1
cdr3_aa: CSARGRGTGGTGGNTEAFF

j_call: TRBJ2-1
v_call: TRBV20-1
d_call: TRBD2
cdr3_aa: CSGAGTSGYNEQFF

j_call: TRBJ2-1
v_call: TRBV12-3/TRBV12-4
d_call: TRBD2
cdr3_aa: CASSVSLAGGLKNEQFF

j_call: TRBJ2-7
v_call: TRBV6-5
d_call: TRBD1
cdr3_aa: CASSSHTGGSYEQYF

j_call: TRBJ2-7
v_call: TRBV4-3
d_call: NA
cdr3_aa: CASSQERGPFYEQYF

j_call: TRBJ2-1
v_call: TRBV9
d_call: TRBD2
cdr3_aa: CASSATSGGLNEQFF

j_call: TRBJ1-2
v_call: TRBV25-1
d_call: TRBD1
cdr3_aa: CASSHRGQFFYGYTF

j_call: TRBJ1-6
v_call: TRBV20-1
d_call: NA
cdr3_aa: CSAPITPEHRNSPLHF

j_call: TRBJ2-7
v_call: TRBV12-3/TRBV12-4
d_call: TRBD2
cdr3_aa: CASSFLAGGLSYEQYF

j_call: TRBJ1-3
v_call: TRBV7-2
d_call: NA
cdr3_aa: CASSLGQLSDTIYF

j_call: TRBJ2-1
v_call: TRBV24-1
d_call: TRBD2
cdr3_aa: CATMGGGPSYNEQFF

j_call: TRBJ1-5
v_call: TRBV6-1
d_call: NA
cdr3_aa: CASTGQSNQPQHF

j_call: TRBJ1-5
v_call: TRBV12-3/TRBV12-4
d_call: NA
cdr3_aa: CASSRLEGNQPQHF

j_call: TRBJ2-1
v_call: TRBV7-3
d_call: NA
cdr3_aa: CASSDSLWAGYNEQFF

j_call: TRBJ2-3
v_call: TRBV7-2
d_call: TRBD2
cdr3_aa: CASSFRKAGVDTQYF

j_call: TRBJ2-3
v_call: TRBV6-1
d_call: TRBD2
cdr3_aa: CASSLAGHRTDTQYF

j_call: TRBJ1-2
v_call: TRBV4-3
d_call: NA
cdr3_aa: CASSQDRLPWGLYGYTF